Described below is a single T cell receptor (beta chain) sequence and its context. The ends were cut back, 5 bases at V and 0 bases at J, with 11 bases in the middle. The germline V gene has CDR1 SGHVS and CDR2 FNYEAQ. This CDR3 comprises 15 residues. This sample was included in a study of cytomegalovirus exposure and HLA in healthy donors. Use of 60 Vbeta and 13 Jbeta primers characterized the PCR. The data were produced by immunoSEQ multiplex PCR, yet TCRdb's version contains in-frame clones alone and is incomplete. The table has under 200,000 clones, roughly 72% seen once. The gene calls are TRBV7-6 and TRBJ1-5, with no clear D. The TCR originated in a woman in her 30s in good health and CMV-seropositive. Specimen: PBMCs. CDR3 protein: CASSLGGLSNQPQHF. The CDR3 bases are TGTGCCAGCAGCCTCGGAGGTCTTAGCAATCAGCCCCAGCATTTT. The entire variable domain, with the rest obtained from reference TRBV7-6 and TRBJ1-5, is as follows: GAGVSQSPRYKVTKRGQDVALRCDPISGHVSLYWYRQALGQGPEFLTYFNYEAQQDKSGLPNDRFSAERPEGSISTLTIQRTEQRDSAMYRCASSLGGLSNQPQHFGDGTRLSIL.